One sample yielded the 14 T cell receptor beta chains listed below, sequenced in a study of blood T cells in healthy people across ages. Then a second PCR, running about 6 to 11 cycles, was carried out with a sample-barcoded 5' primer and a J-beta primer mix. TCRdb used MiXCR to reprocess the 5' RACE reads, holding one entry per CDR3 protein. The sample includes approximately 1,100,000 distinct CDR3 sequences, 45% of them seen just once. Material for sequencing was blood. All receptors derive from a woman in her fifties or sixties in good health.

In this sample, this clonotype turned up a few times. The J gene is TRBJ2-5, the V gene TRBV20-1, with no clear D. Germline V gives CDR1 DFQATT, CDR2 SNEGSKA (reference sequence). V dropped 6 bases and J dropped 2 bases, with 13 bases sitting between them. This CDR3 has 13 residues. The chain's CDR3 is CSALELAQETQYF. CDR3 sequence (DNA): TGCAGTGCCCTAGAATTGGCTCAAGAGACCCAGTACTTC.

CDR3 sequence (DNA): TGCGCCAGCAGCCAACTTTTTACCGTAGCGGGAGGGCCGGACTCAGAGACCCAGTACTTC. Residues: CASSQLFTVAGGPDSETQYF. The V gene is TRBV4-1, the J gene TRBJ2-7, with 11 bases aligning to TRBD2. The J call may be mistaken, given a closer DNA end match to TRBJ2-5. There are 20 residues in the CDR3. Germline CDR1 reads MGHRA; CDR2 reads YSYEKL.

The chain has TRBV14 and TRBJ1-1; no clear D. This CDR3 region has 13 residues. Germline CDR1 and CDR2: SGHDN and FVKESK. The germline V and J ends were trimmed by 3 bases and 1 base, with 6 bases remaining between them. The CDR3 region is CASSHKWNTEAFF. CDR3 DNA sequence: TGTGCCAGCAGCCACAAATGGAACACTGAAGCTTTCTTT. Full variable domain (rest looked up from reference TRBV14 and TRBJ1-1): EAGVTQFPSHSVIEKGQTVTLRCDPISGHDNLYWYRRVMGKEIKFLLHFVKESKQDESGMPNNRFLAERTGGTYSTLKVQPAELEDSGVYFCASSHKWNTEAFFGQGTRLTVV.

The CDR3 protein is CSARDRNHYEQYF. CDR3 DNA sequence: TGCAGTGCTAGAGACAGGAACCACTACGAGCAGTACTTC. This sequence joins TRBV20-1 and TRBJ2-7; D gene uncertain. V lost 0 bases and J lost 3, with 9 bases in between. The CDR3 sequence is 13 residues long. The germline gives CDR1 DFQATT, CDR2 SNEGSKA (reference sequence).

In this sample, this clonotype turned up a few times. CDR3 loop: CATSRDSVGAVGYTF. CDR3 DNA: TGTGCCACCAGCAGAGATAGCGTCGGGGCGGTTGGCTACACCTTC. The chain is built from TRBV15 and TRBJ1-2; D is possibly TRBD1 (5 bases). Germline lookup yields CDR1 LNHNV and CDR2 YYDKDF (reference sequence). The CDR3 runs 15 residues. With 0 bases removed from V and 7 bases from J, the gap between germline ends came to 15 bases.

This clonotype was seen more than once but under ten times. The chain employs TRBV6-5 and TRBJ2-6, with D tentatively TRBD2 (5 bases). The V and J ends lost 5 bases and 0 bases respectively, with 11 bases between them. The CDR3 runs to 16 residues. CDR1 MNHEY and CDR2 SVGAGI come from the germline V gene. The CDR3 loop reads CASSRETFSGANVLTF. The CDR3 bases are TGTGCCAGCAGTCGGGAAACCTTCTCTGGGGCCAACGTCCTGACTTTC.

This clonotype was seen a single time. V gene TRBV5-6 combines with J gene TRBJ2-7; D perhaps matches TRBD2 (6 bases). CDR1 is SGHDT, CDR2 YYEEEE, per germline. The CDR3 contains 16 residues. V was cut by 4 bases and J by 3 bases, with 20 bases left in between. The CDR3 DNA reads TGTGCCAGCAGCCATACCAGACTAGTTCGGAGCTACGAGCAGTACTTC. Amino acids: CASSHTRLVRSYEQYF.

This clonotype was picked up a small number of times. J is TRBJ1-4 and V is TRBV7-9, with 10 bases that match TRBD1. From germline, CDR1 is SEHNR and CDR2 FQNEAQ (reference sequence). This CDR3 has 15 residues. The junction had 8 bases not matched to a gene; V was cut back by 5 bases and J by 8 bases. The CDR3 sequence: CASSHRDRGKEKLFF. In nucleotides, the CDR3 is TGTGCCAGCAGCCACCGGGACAGGGGAAAAGAAAAACTGTTTTTT.

This chain joins TRBV20-1 and TRBJ2-7; the D is unclear. This CDR3 is built from 13 residues. Germline CDR1 and CDR2: DFQATT and SNEGSKA (reference sequence). V lost 5 bases and J 1 base, leaving 12 bases between the germline ends. The CDR3 coding sequence is TGCAGTGCTTATCAGCCGGGTTCCTACGAGCAGTACTTC. As protein: CSAYQPGSYEQYF.

This sequence joins TRBV28 and TRBJ1-4; no definite D call. The CDR3 spans 15 residues. The germline V and J ends were trimmed by 8 bases and 4 bases, with 17 bases remaining between them. The V gene's germline CDR1 is MDHEN and CDR2 SYDVKM. CDR3 in amino acids: CASRFAGGVNEKLFF. CDR3 nucleotides: TGTGCCAGCCGGTTCGCTGGCGGGGTTAATGAAAAACTGTTTTTT.

This clonotype has a handful of counts. This sequence joins TRBV27 and TRBJ1-5, with 7 bases that match TRBD1. Germline V gives CDR1 MNHEY, CDR2 SMNVEV (reference sequence). This CDR3 comprises 16 residues. V dropped 4 bases and J dropped 3; count of bases not matched to a gene: 9. CDR3 amino acids: CASSSGGLGFNQPQHF. For the CDR3, the DNA is TGTGCCAGCAGTTCAGGGGGATTGGGGTTCAATCAGCCCCAGCATTTT.

In nucleotides, the CDR3 is TGTGCCACCAGTGATGCCGTAGCGGGAGAAATATCAGATACGCAGTATTTT. The encoded protein is CATSDAVAGEISDTQYF. The chain employs TRBV24-1 and TRBJ2-3; 9 nucleotides align to TRBD2. Germline CDR1 and CDR2: KGHDR and SFDVKD. The CDR3 runs 17 residues. V gave up 3 bases and J gave up 4 bases; unmatched junction bases: 10.

J is TRBJ1-4 and V is TRBV9; 8 bases line up with TRBD1. Germline CDR1 is SGDLS and CDR2 is YYNGEE. The CDR3 has 16 amino acids. The V and J ends lost 2 bases and 8 bases, in that order; junction bases with no gene match: 11. This CDR3 reads CASSVDTGTGREKLFF. In DNA, the CDR3 is TGTGCCAGCAGCGTGGACACCGGGACAGGCCGGGAAAAACTGTTTTTT.

This clonotype turned up a few times. The chain carries TRBV15 and TRBJ2-5, with TRBD2 matching 7 bases. The CDR3 runs 14 residues. V dropped 4 bases and J dropped 2; count of bases not matched to a gene: 4. Germline values: CDR1 LNHNV, CDR2 YYDKDF (reference sequence). The CDR3 here is CATSKGGSQETQYF. CDR3 nucleotide sequence: TGTGCCACCAGCAAAGGCGGGAGTCAAGAGACCCAGTACTTC.